These 22 T cell receptor beta chains share one sample of origin, sequenced in a study of cytotoxic CD8 clonotypes in ibrutinib-treated CLL. Profiling relied on immunoSEQ multiplex PCR, and the TCRdb table lists in-frame clones only, not all of them. The sample shows about 310,000 clones, roughly 79% of them seen only once. Sequencing was performed on PBMCs, taken before ibrutinib treatment. These receptors all come from a human donor with chronic lymphocytic leukemia.

This clone was counted a single time. This rearrangement joins TRBV15 to TRBJ1-2; D not certain. Trimming stripped 3 bases from V and 2 bases from J, with 16 bases between. The CDR3 contains 16 residues. Germline loops: CDR1 LNHNV, CDR2 YYDKDF (reference sequence). DNA for the CDR3: TGTGCCACCAGCAGGGACCTCTGGGCAGAGAACTATGGCTACACCTTC. Translating gives CATSRDLWAENYGYTF.

This sequence joins TRBV27 and TRBJ2-1; 10 bases align to TRBD1. The CDR3 sequence is 14 residues long. V was pared by 6 bases and J by 4 bases, with 3 bases of the junction left unmatched. Germline CDR1 is MNHEY and CDR2 is SMNVEV (reference sequence). The CDR3 sequence is CASSGDRGYNEQFF. CDR3 sequence (DNA): TGTGCCAGCAGCGGGGACAGGGGTTACAATGAGCAGTTCTTC.

The chain employs TRBV7-6 and TRBJ2-3; 8 nucleotides line up with TRBD2. With V trimmed by 0 bases and J by 2 bases, 1 base remained unmatched. Germline V gene sequence: CDR1 SGHVS, CDR2 FNYEAQ. This CDR3 is built from 15 residues. As DNA, the CDR3 is TGTGCCAGCAGCTTAGCTAGCGGGGCCACAGATACGCAGTATTTT. It yields the protein CASSLASGATDTQYF.

The chain is built from TRBV29-1 and TRBJ2-1; 8 bases line up with TRBD2. J was trimmed by 7 bases and V by 4 bases; bases with no gene match: 9. This CDR3 contains 14 residues. Germline lookup yields CDR1 SQVTM and CDR2 ANQGSEA. CDR3 residues: CSVVYSGSVNEQFF. Here the CDR3 DNA reads TGCAGCGTTGTGTACAGCGGGAGTGTTAATGAGCAGTTCTTC.

On this clone itself: The same CDR3 arises from other DNA sequences in this sample as well. This sequence joins TRBV18 and TRBJ1-2; 11 nucleotides match TRBD1. Germline V gene lookup returns CDR1 KGHSH and CDR2 LQKENI. This CDR3 is 15 amino acids long. After removal of 2 bases from V and 3 bases from J, the junction contained 2 bases not matched to a gene. CDR3 nucleotides: TGTGCCAGCTCACCAGGGACAGGGGGTGACTATGGCTACACCTTC. Translated, it gives CASSPGTGGDYGYTF.

V usage is TRBV4-3 and J usage is TRBJ2-1, with D uncertain. There are 14 residues in the CDR3. Germline assignment: CDR1 LGHNA and CDR2 YSLEER. The V end was cut by 2 bases, the J end by 3 bases, with 8 bases between. The CDR3 is CASSQYGDYNEQFF. CDR3 coding DNA: TGCGCCAGCAGCCAATATGGGGACTACAATGAGCAGTTCTTC.

CDR3 in amino acids: CASSWTGTEQYF. CDR3 nucleotides: TGCGCCAGCAGCTGGACAGGGACCGAGCAGTACTTC. V usage is TRBV5-1 and J usage is TRBJ2-7; 8 nucleotides match TRBD1. After removal of 3 bases from V and 6 bases from J, the junction contained 2 bases not matched to a gene. Germline lookup yields CDR1 SGHRS and CDR2 YFSETQ. The CDR3 consists of 12 residues. Full variable domain (rest looked up from reference TRBV5-1 and TRBJ2-7): KAGVTQTPRYLIKTRGQQVTLSCSPISGHRSVSWYQQTPGQGLQFLFEYFSETQRNKGNFPGRFSGRQFSNSRSEMNVSTLELGDSALYLCASSWTGTEQYFGPGTRLTVT.

This clone was picked up many times. The genes are TRBV7-9 and TRBJ1-2, with D tentatively TRBD1 (5 bases). V was pared by 5 bases and J by 4 bases, with 17 bases between. The CDR3 is made up of 15 amino acids. Germline CDR1 reads SEHNR; CDR2 reads FQNEAQ (reference sequence). The CDR3: CASSPPWGPIYGYTF. CDR3 coding DNA: TGTGCCAGCAGCCCCCCGTGGGGACCAATCTATGGCTACACCTTC.

This chain uses TRBV7-9 with TRBJ2-2; the D is unclear. The CDR3 is made up of 12 amino acids. Trimming pared 2 bases from V and 6 bases from J, leaving 4 bases between. The germline gives CDR1 SEHNR, CDR2 FQNEAQ (reference sequence). The CDR3 coding sequence is TGTGCCAGCAGCTTAATTTCCGGGGAGCTGTTTTTT. The encoded protein is CASSLISGELFF.

This clone is a singleton in its sample. The chain combines TRBV5-1 with TRBJ2-6; D remains ambiguous. Trimming shortened V by 4 bases and J by 0 bases, and 11 bases separated the two germline ends. This CDR3 comprises 16 residues. CDR1 and CDR2 (germline): SGHRS, YFSETQ. The CDR3 sequence: CASSRFFGSGANVLTF. The CDR3 DNA reads as TGCGCCAGCAGCCGATTCTTTGGCTCTGGGGCCAACGTCCTGACTTTC.

The chain carries TRBV4-2 and TRBJ1-2; tentative D call: TRBD1 (5 bases). The CDR3 totals 16 residues. The germline V and J ends were trimmed by 2 bases and 4 bases, with 17 bases remaining between them. CDR1 is LGHNA, CDR2 YNFKEQ, per germline. CDR3 nucleotide sequence: TGTGCCAGCAGCCAATCCAGGGTGGGGTTGTTCTATGGCTACACCTTC. This gives the protein CASSQSRVGLFYGYTF.

This clone showed up just a few times. This chain joins TRBV5-1 and TRBJ2-7; D gene uncertain. Germline assignment: CDR1 SGHRS and CDR2 YFSETQ. The CDR3 length is 14 residues. V shed 4 bases and J shed 6 bases, with 17 bases lying between them. CDR3 in amino acids: CASSPRPGVGEQYF. CDR3 DNA sequence: TGCGCCAGCAGCCCAAGGCCGGGTGTCGGCGAGCAGTACTTC.

V usage is TRBV11-3 and J usage is TRBJ2-5, with D perhaps TRBD2 (6 bases). The CDR3 consists of 15 residues. Trimming stripped 5 bases from V and 4 bases from J, with 17 bases between. Per germline, CDR1 SGHNT and CDR2 YENEEA. The CDR3 nucleotides are TGTGCCAGCAGCGGAGGGACTGAAGGGCGAGAGACCCAGTACTTC. Encoded protein: CASSGGTEGRETQYF.

The rearrangement links TRBV2 to TRBJ2-1; 9 bases are a match to TRBD1. This CDR3 is 15 amino acids long. Trimming at V came to 3 bases and at J to 4 bases, leaving 4 bases not matched to a gene. Germline CDR1 is SNHLY and CDR2 is FYNNEI. The CDR3 sequence is CASSENRGLYNEQFF. CDR3 nucleotides: TGTGCCAGCAGTGAGAACAGGGGGCTATACAATGAGCAGTTCTTC.

This chain connects TRBV10-1 to TRBJ2-4, with a weak D call TRBD1 (5 bases). V lost 4 bases and J lost 8, with 24 bases in between. The CDR3 totals 17 residues. Germline V gene data show CDR1 as WNHNN and CDR2 as SYGVQD (reference sequence). CDR3 sequence: CASSVLGQEGSIDIQYF. CDR3 in DNA: TGCGCCAGCAGTGTTCTCGGACAAGAAGGTTCGATCGACATTCAGTACTTC.

A remark on this clone: Other DNA sequences within the sample encode an identical CDR3. V gene TRBV7-9 combines with J gene TRBJ2-1; the D call may be TRBD1 or TRBD2 (5 bases each). V lost 0 bases and J lost 7, with 7 bases in between. The CDR3 is 13 amino acids. Germline CDR1 reads SEHNR; CDR2 reads FQNEAQ (reference sequence). The DNA of the CDR3 is TGTGCCAGCAGCTTAGCTGGGGGAAATGAGCAGTTCTTC. Translation: CASSLAGGNEQFF.

This clone has just a few counts. This chain joins TRBV7-2 and TRBJ2-3; no clear D gene. V dropped 4 bases and J dropped 6 bases, with 8 bases sitting between them. Germline V gene data show CDR1 as SGHTA and CDR2 as FQGNSA. This CDR3 has 12 amino acids. CDR3 nucleotide sequence: TGTGCCAGCAGCTCACTTGAGGATACGCAGTATTTT. Translation: CASSSLEDTQYF.

The V gene is TRBV5-3, the J gene TRBJ2-1; 13 bases are a match to TRBD2. TRBV5-3 is an ORF, and what it does is uncertain. V shed 4 bases, J shed 2 bases, and the junction held 6 bases outside the gene matches. The CDR3 runs to 17 residues. The chain's CDR3 is CARSKKGLAGPYNEQFF. For the CDR3, the DNA is TGTGCCAGAAGCAAAAAGGGACTAGCGGGGCCCTACAATGAGCAGTTCTTC.

The chain carries TRBV27 and TRBJ1-5; D gene ambiguous. Germline CDR1 reads MNHEY; CDR2 reads SMNVEV (reference sequence). Trimming pared 8 bases from V and 0 bases from J, leaving 8 bases between. The CDR3 loop spans 13 amino acids. The CDR3 loop reads CASSEYSNQPQHF. CDR3 bases: TGTGCCAGCTCAGAATATAGCAATCAGCCCCAGCATTTT.

The sample holds one count of this clone. The chain is built from TRBV5-1 and TRBJ2-3, with TRBD2 matching 10 bases. Germline CDR1 and CDR2: SGHRS and YFSETQ. This CDR3 contains 17 residues. Trimming removed 1 base from V and 9 bases from J; junction bases left unmatched: 14. The CDR3 coding sequence is TGCGCCAGCAGCTTGAGAAGGCTAGCGGGAGACTCCAGCACGCAGTATTTT. Protein: CASSLRRLAGDSSTQYF. The variable domain in full, completed from reference TRBV5-1 and TRBJ2-3, reads KAGVTQTPRYLIKTRGQQVTLSCSPISGHRSVSWYQQTPGQGLQFLFEYFSETQRNKGNFPGRFSGRQFSNSRSEMNVSTLELGDSALYLCASSLRRLAGDSSTQYFGPGTRLTVL.

The chain has TRBV7-6 and TRBJ2-3, with 7 bases that match TRBD2. CDR1 is SGHVS, CDR2 FNYEAQ, per germline. CDR3 length: 13 amino acids. The trim removed 3 bases at V and 4 bases at J, leaving 1 base unmatched. Here the CDR3 reads CASSLGGADTQYF. The CDR3 nucleotides read TGTGCCAGCAGCTTGGGAGGGGCAGATACGCAGTATTTT. Full variable domain (rest looked up from reference TRBV7-6 and TRBJ2-3): GAGVSQSPRYKVTKRGQDVALRCDPISGHVSLYWYRQALGQGPEFLTYFNYEAQQDKSGLPNDRFSAERPEGSISTLTIQRTEQRDSAMYRCASSLGGADTQYFGPGTRLTVL.

This clone was recorded once. This chain links TRBV9 with TRBJ2-1; TRBD2 agrees at 10 bases. Unmatched junction bases numbered 8, after V lost 4 bases and J lost 1 base. The CDR3 is made up of 17 amino acids. Germline V CDR1 and CDR2: SGDLS, YYNGEE. CDR3 loop: CASSPISGRRSYNEQFF. The CDR3 bases are TGTGCCAGCAGCCCTATTAGCGGGAGGAGGTCCTACAATGAGCAGTTCTTC.